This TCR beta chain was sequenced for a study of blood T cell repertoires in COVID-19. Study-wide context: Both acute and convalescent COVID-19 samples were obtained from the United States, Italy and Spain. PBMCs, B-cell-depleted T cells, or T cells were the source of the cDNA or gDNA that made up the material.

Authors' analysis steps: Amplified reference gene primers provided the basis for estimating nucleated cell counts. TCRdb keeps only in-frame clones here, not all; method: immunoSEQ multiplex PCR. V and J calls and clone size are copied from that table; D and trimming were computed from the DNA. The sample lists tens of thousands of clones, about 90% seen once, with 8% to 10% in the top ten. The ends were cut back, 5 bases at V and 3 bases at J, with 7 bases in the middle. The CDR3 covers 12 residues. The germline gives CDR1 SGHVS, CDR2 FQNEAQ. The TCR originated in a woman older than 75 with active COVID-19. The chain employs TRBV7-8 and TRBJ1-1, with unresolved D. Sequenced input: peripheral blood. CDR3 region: CASSRPYTEAFF. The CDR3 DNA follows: TGTGCCAGCAGCCGCCCGTACACTGAAGCTTTCTTT.